This T cell receptor (beta chain) originates from a study of blood T cell repertoires in COVID-19. Study details: The cDNA or gDNA used as material had been derived from T cells, B-cell-depleted T cells, or PBMCs.

CDR3 length: 16 amino acids. Trimming left V 1 base short and J 2 bases short, with 12 bases between. CDR1 is LGHNA and CDR2 is YNFKEQ in the germline V gene. Under the authors' procedure: The authors estimated nucleated cell counts from reference gene primer amplification. Method: immunoSEQ multiplex PCR; TCRdb's copy keeps in-frame clones and lacks some. That table supplies the V and J calls and clone size; D and trimming were determined from the DNA. The sample contains 150,000 to 180,000 clones, approximately 83% of which appear only once. The chain recombines TRBV4-2 with TRBJ1-5; a possible D gene is TRBD1 (6 bases). The receptor was isolated from a woman aged 55 to 70 with COVID-19, enrolled during active disease. The specimen was peripheral blood. CDR3 nucleotides: TGTGCCAGCAGCCAAGGTACGTCAGGGGGCAATCAGCCCCAGCATTTT. Its translation is CASSQGTSGGNQPQHF.